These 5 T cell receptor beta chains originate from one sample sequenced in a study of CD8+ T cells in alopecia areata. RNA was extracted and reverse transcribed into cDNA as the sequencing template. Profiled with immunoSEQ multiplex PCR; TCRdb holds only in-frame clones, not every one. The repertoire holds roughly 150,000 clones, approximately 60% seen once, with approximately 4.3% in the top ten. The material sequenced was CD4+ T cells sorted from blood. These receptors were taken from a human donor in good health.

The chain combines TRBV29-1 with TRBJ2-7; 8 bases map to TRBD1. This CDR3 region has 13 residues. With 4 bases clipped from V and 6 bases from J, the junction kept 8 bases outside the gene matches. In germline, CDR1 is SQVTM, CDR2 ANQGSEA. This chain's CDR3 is CSVVQGATGEQYF. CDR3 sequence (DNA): TGCAGCGTTGTCCAGGGGGCAACTGGCGAGCAGTACTTC.

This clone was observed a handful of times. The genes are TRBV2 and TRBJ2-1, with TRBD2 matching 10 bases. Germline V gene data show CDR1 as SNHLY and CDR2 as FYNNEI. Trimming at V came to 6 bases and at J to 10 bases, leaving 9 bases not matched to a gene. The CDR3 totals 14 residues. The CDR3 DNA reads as TGTGCCAGCAGAGGGACTAGCGTTAACCTCGAGCAGTTCTTC. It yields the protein CASRGTSVNLEQFF.

The CDR3 coding sequence is TGTGCCAGCAGTTTAGCCAACAGGGGAGCTTTCTTT. It yields the protein CASSLANRGAFF. The gene calls are TRBV28 and TRBJ1-1, with 7 bases identical to TRBD1. V lost 2 bases, J lost 10 bases, and 4 bases stayed unmatched. Germline loops: CDR1 MDHEN, CDR2 SYDVKM. This CDR3 has 12 amino acids. Full variable domain (remainder filled in from reference TRBV28 and TRBJ1-1): DVKVTQSSRYLVKRTGEKVFLECVQDMDHENMFWYRQDPGLGLRLIYFSYDVKMKEKGDIPEGYSVSREKKERFSLILESASTNQTSMYLCASSLANRGAFFGQGTRLTVV.

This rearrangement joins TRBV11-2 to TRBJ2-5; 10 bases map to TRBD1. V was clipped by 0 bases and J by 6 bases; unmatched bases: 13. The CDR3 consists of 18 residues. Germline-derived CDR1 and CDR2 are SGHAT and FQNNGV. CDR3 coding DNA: TGTGCCAGCAGCTTAGATGGTGCGGGGACAGGGGCGCAAAAGACCCAGTACTTC. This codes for CASSLDGAGTGAQKTQYF.

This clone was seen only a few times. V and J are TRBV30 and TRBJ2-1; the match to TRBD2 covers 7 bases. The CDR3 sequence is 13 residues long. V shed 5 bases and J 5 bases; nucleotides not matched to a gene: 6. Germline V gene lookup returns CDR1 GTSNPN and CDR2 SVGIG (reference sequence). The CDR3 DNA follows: TGTGCCTGGGGGAGGGACTTTGACAATGAGCAGTTCTTC. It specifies CAWGRDFDNEQFF.